This TCR beta chain is from a study of CD8 T cells in ankylosing spondylitis. TCRdb used MiXCR to reprocess the 5' RACE reads, holding one entry per CDR3 protein. Of about 150,000 distinct CDR3 sequences in the sample, roughly 44% were seen once. The receptor's source is a male donor with ankylosing spondylitis. The sequenced sample consisted of synovial fluid, either unsorted or a sorted T cell fraction (not recorded which).

The CDR3 nucleotides are TGTGCCAGCAGTTCCACTCACCTAGGACAGGCATATACGCAGTATTTT. Protein product: CASSSTHLGQAYTQYF. This sequence joins TRBV28 and TRBJ2-3; 7 bases line up with TRBD1. V trimming: 4 bases; J trimming: 7 bases; junction bases outside the gene matches: 14. Germline V lookup: CDR1 MDHEN, CDR2 SYDVKM. The CDR3 is made up of 16 amino acids.